This T cell receptor beta chain is from a study of tumor and adjacent non-tumor tissue in lung cancer. This clonotype was detected ten times or more. Germline CDR1 is MNHNY and CDR2 is SVGAGI (reference sequence). The V end lost 4 bases, the J end lost 5 bases, and 14 bases lay between the germline ends. CDR3 length equals 14 residues. This sample's RNA came from whole unsorted tissue. TCRbeta libraries were built with three rounds of nested PCR, modified from ARM-PCR. TCRdb independently ran MiXCR on the multiplex PCR reads; one entry per CDR3 protein. The sample records roughly 65,000 distinct CDR3 sequences, almost 60% being singletons.

The V call is TRBV6-6, the J call TRBJ1-1; no firm D call. This sequence was found in a man aged 50 to 59 with non-small cell lung cancer. The sample comprised lung tumor tissue. The CDR3 loop reads CASSSPGLGTEAFF. CDR3 in DNA: TGTGCCAGCAGTTCGCCAGGACTGGGGACTGAAGCTTTCTTT.